This T cell receptor (beta chain) was observed in a study of control samples from healthy donors and cancer patients. Profiled with immunoSEQ multiplex PCR; TCRdb holds only in-frame clones, not every one. The repertoire consists of 25,000 to 35,000 clones, with roughly nine tenths occurring once and the leading ten covering around 12%. The sample holds one count of this clone. The sequenced material came from PBMCs. This TCR derives from a man aged 50-59 years with lung cancer.

The DNA of the CDR3 is TGTGCCAGCAGTGAACAGACTGGAAACACCATATATTTT. It encodes CASSEQTGNTIYF. This sequence joins TRBV6-1 and TRBJ1-3; D is uncertain. Per germline, CDR1 MNHNS and CDR2 SASEGT. The CDR3 has 13 amino acids. V lost 2 bases to trimming and J lost 2 bases, with 4 bases between them.